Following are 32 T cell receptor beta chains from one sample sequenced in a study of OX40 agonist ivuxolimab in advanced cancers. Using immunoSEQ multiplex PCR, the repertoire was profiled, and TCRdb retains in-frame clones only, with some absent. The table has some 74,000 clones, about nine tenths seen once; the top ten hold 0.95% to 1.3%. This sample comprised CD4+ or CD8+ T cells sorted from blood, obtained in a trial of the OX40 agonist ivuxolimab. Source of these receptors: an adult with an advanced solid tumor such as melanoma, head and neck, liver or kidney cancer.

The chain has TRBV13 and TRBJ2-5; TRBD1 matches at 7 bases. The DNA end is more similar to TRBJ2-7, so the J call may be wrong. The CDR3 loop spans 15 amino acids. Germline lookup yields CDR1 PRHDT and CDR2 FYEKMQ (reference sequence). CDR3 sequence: CASSRRDSGFGEQYF. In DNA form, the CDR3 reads TGTGCCAGCAGCCGCCGGGACAGTGGATTCGGCGAGCAGTACTTC.

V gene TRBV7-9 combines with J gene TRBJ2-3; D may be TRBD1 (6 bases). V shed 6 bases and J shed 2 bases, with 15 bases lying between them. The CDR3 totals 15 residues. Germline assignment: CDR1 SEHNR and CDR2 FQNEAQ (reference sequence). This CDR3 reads CASSPGQAATDTQYF. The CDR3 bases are TGTGCCAGCAGTCCGGGACAAGCCGCCACAGATACGCAGTATTTT.

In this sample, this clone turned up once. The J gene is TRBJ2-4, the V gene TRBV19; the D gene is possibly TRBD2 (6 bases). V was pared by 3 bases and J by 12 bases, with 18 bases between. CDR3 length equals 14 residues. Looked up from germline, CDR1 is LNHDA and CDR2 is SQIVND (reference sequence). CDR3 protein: CASSMASGEATQYF. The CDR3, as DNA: TGTGCCAGTAGTATGGCATCGGGGGAAGCCACTCAGTACTTC.

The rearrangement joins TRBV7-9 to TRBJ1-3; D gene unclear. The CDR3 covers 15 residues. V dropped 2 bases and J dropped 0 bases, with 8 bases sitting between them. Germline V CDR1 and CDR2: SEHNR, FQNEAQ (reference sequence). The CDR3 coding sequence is TGTGCCAGCAGCTTATCACAGAACTCTGGAAACACCATATATTTT. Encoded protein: CASSLSQNSGNTIYF.

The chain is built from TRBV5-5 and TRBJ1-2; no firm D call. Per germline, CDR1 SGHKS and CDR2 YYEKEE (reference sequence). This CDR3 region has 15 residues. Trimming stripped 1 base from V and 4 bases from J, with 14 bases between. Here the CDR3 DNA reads TGTGCCAGCAGCTTGTTGCCGGCCGCGGGCTATGGCTACACCTTC. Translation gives CASSLLPAAGYGYTF.

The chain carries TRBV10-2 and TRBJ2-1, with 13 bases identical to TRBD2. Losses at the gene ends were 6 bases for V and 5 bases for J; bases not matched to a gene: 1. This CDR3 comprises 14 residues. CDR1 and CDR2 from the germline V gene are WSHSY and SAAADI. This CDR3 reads CASRLAGGNNEQFF. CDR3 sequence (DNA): TGCGCCAGCAGACTAGCGGGGGGGAACAATGAGCAGTTCTTC.

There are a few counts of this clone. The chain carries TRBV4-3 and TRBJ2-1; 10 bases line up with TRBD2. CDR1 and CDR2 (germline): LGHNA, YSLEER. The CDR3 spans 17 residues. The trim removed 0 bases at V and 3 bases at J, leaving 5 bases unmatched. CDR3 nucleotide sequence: TGCGCCAGCAGCCAAGATTTGGCTAGCGGGAGCTACAATGAGCAGTTCTTC. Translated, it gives CASSQDLASGSYNEQFF.

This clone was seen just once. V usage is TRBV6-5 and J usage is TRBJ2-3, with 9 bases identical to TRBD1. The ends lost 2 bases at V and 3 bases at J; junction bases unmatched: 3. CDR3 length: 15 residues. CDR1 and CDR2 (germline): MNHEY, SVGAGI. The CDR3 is CASSYLGQGTDTQYF. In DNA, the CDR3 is TGTGCCAGCAGTTACCTTGGACAGGGGACAGATACGCAGTATTTT.

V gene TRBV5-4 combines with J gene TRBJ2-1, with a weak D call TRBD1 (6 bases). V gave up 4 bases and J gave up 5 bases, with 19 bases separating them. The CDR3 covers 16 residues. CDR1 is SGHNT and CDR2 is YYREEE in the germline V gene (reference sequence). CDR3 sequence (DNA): TGTGCCAGCAGCCCTAAAATCTCCACAGGGAACAATGAGCAGTTCTTC. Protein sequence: CASSPKISTGNNEQFF. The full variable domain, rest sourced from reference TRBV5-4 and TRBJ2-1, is ETGVTQSPTHLIKTRGQQVTLRCSSQSGHNTVSWYQQALGQGPQFIFQYYREEENGRGNFPPRFSGLQFPNYSSELNVNALELDDSALYLCASSPKISTGNNEQFFGPGTRLTVL.

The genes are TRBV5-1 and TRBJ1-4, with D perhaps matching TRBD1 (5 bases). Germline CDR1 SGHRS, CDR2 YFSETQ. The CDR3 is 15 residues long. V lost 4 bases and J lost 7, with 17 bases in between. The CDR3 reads CASSLGGERGEKLFF. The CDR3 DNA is TGCGCCAGCAGCCTAGGCGGGGAAAGGGGTGAAAAACTGTTTTTT.

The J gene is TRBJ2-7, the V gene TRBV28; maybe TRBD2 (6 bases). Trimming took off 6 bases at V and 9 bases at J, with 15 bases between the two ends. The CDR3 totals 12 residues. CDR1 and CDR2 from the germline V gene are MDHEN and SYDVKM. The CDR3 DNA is TGTGCCAGCAGCTCCGGGGGTGGTGGGCAGTACTTC. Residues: CASSSGGGGQYF. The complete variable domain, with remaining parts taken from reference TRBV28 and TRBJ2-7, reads DVKVTQSSRYLVKRTGEKVFLECVQDMDHENMFWYRQDPGLGLRLIYFSYDVKMKEKGDIPEGYSVSREKKERFSLILESASTNQTSMYLCASSSGGGGQYFGPGTRLTVT.

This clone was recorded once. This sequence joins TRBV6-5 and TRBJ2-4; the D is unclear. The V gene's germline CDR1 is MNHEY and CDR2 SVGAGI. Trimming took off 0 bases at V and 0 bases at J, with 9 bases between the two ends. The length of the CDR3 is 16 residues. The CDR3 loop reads CASSYSTWTAKNIQYF. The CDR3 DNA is TGTGCCAGCAGTTACTCGACGTGGACAGCCAAAAACATTCAGTACTTC.

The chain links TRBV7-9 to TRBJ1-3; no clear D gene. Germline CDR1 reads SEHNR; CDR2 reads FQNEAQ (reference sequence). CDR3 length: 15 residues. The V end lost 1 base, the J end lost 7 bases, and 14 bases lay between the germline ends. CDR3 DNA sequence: TGTGCCAGCAGCTTAGTGGAGGCTCTCCGGAACACCATATATTTT. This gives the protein CASSLVEALRNTIYF.

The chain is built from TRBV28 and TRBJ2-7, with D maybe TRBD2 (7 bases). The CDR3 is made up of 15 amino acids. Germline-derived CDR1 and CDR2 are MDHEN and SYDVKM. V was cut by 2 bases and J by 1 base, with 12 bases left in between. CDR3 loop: CASSLGGGTSYEQYF. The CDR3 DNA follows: TGTGCCAGCAGTTTAGGGGGAGGGACATCCTACGAGCAGTACTTC.

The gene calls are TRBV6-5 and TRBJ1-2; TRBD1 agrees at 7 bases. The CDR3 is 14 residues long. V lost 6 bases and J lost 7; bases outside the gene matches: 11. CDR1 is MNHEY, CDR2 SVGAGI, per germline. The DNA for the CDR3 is TGTGCCAGCAGCTCCTGGGGAGGGGGCTCTGGCTACACCTTC. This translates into CASSSWGGGSGYTF.

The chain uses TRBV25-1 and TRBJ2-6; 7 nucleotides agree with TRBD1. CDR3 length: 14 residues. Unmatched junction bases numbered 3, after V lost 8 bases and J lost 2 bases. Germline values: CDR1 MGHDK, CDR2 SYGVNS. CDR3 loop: CASRGQAGANVLTF. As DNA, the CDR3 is TGTGCCAGCCGAGGACAGGCTGGGGCCAACGTCCTGACTTTC.

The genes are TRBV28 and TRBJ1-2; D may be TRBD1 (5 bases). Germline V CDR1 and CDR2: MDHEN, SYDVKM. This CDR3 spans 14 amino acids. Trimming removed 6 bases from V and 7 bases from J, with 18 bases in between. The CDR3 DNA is TGTGCCAGCAGAGCCCCGGGACCCTTTGGTGGCTACACCTTC. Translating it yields CASRAPGPFGGYTF.

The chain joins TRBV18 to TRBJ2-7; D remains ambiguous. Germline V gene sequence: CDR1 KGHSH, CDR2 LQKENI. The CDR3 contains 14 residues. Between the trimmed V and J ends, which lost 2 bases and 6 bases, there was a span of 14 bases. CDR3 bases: TGTGCCAGCTCACCAACGTCCCAGGTCGGCGAGCAGTACTTC. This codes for CASSPTSQVGEQYF.

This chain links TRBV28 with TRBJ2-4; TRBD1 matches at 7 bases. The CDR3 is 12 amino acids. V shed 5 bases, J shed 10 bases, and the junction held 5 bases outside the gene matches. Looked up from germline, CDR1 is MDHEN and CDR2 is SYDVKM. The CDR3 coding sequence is TGTGCCAGCAGTCCCCGGGACAGAATTCAGTACTTC. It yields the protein CASSPRDRIQYF. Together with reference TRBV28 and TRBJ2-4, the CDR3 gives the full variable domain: DVKVTQSSRYLVKRTGEKVFLECVQDMDHENMFWYRQDPGLGLRLIYFSYDVKMKEKGDIPEGYSVSREKKERFSLILESASTNQTSMYLCASSPRDRIQYFGAGTRLSVL.

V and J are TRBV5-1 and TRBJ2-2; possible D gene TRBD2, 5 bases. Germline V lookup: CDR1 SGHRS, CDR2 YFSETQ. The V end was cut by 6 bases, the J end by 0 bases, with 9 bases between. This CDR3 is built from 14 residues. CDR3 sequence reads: CASNIGTNTGELFF. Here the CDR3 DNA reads TGCGCCAGCAATATCGGGACGAACACCGGGGAGCTGTTTTTT. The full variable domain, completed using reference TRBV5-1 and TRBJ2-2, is KAGVTQTPRYLIKTRGQQVTLSCSPISGHRSVSWYQQTPGQGLQFLFEYFSETQRNKGNFPGRFSGRQFSNSRSEMNVSTLELGDSALYLCASNIGTNTGELFFGEGSRLTVL.

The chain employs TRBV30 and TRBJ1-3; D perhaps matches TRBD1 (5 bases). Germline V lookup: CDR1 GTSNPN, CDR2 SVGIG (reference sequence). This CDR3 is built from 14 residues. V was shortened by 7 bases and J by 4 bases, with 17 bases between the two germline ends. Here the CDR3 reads CASKGSGYGNTIYF. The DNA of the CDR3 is TGTGCCTCTAAGGGGTCCGGGTACGGAAACACCATATATTTT.

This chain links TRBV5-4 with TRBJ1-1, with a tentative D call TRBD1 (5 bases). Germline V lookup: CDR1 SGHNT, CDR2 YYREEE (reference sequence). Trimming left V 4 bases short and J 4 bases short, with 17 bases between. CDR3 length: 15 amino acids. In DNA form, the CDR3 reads TGTGCCAGCAGCCCTGGTGGGGGTGTGAGCACTGAAGCTTTCTTT. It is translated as CASSPGGGVSTEAFF.

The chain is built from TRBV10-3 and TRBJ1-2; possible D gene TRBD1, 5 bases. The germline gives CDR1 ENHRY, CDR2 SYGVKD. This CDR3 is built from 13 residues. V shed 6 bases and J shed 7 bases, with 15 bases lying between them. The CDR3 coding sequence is TGTGCCATCAGAGAGGGTATAGGGGTTGGCTACACCTTC. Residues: CAIREGIGVGYTF.

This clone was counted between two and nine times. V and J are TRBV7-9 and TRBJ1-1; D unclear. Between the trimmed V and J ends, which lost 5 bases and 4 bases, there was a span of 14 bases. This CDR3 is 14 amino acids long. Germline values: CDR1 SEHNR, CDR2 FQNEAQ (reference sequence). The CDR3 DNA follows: TGTGCCAGCAGCATCGGAGGAGAGGGCACTGAAGCTTTCTTT. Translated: CASSIGGEGTEAFF.

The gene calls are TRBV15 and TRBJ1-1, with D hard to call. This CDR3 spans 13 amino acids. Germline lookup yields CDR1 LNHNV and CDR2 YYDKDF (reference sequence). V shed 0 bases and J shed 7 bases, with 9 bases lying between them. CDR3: CATSRDFGIEAFF. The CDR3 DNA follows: TGTGCCACCAGCAGAGATTTCGGTATTGAAGCTTTCTTT.

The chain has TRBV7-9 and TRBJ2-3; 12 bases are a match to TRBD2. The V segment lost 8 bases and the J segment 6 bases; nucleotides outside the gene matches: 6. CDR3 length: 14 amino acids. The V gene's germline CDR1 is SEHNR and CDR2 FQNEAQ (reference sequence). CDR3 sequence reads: CASVSSGGVDTQYF. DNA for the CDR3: TGTGCCAGCGTCTCTAGCGGGGGGGTTGATACGCAGTATTTT.

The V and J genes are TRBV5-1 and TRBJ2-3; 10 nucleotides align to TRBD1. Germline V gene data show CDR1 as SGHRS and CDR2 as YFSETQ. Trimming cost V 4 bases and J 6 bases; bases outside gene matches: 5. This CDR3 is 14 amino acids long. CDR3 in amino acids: CASSTGQGRDTQYF. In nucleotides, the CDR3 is TGCGCCAGCAGCACGGGACAGGGGAGGGATACGCAGTATTTT.

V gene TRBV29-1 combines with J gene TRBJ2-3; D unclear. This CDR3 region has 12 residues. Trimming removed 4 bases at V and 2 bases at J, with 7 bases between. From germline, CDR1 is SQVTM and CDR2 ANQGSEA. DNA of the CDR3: TGCAGCGTTGGCCTGGACACAGATACGCAGTATTTT. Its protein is CSVGLDTDTQYF.

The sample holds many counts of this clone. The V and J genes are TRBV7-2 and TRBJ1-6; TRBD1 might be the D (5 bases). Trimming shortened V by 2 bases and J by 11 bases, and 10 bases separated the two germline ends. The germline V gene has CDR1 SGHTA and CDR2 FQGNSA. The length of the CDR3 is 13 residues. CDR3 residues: CASSLTRVTPLHF. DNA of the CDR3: TGTGCCAGCAGCTTAACCAGGGTTACACCCCTCCACTTT.

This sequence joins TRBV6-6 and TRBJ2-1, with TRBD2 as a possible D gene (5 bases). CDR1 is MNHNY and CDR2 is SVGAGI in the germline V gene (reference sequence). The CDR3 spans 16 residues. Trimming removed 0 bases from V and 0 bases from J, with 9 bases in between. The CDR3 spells CASSYSRESSYNEQFF. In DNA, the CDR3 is TGTGCCAGCAGTTACTCGAGGGAGAGCTCCTACAATGAGCAGTTCTTC.

CDR3 sequence: CASSSGGRGYTF. DNA for the CDR3: TGTGCCAGCAGCTCAGGGGGCCGGGGCTACACCTTC. This rearrangement joins TRBV11-3 to TRBJ1-2, with 8 bases matching TRBD1. This CDR3 is 12 amino acids long. V trimming: 4 bases; J trimming: 8 bases; junction bases outside the gene matches: 3. The V gene's germline CDR1 is SGHNT and CDR2 YENEEA.

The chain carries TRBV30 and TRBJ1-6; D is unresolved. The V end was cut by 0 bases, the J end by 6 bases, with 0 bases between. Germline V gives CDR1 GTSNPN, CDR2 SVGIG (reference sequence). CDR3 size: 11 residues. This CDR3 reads CAWSVNSPLHF. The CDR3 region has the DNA TGTGCCTGGAGTGTTAATTCACCCCTCCACTTT. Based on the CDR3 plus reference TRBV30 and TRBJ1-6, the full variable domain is SQTIHQWPATLVQPVGSPLSLECTVEGTSNPNLYWYRQAAGRGLQLLFYSVGIGQISSEVPQNLSASRPQDRQFILSSKKLLLSDSGFYLCAWSVNSPLHFGNGTRLTVT.